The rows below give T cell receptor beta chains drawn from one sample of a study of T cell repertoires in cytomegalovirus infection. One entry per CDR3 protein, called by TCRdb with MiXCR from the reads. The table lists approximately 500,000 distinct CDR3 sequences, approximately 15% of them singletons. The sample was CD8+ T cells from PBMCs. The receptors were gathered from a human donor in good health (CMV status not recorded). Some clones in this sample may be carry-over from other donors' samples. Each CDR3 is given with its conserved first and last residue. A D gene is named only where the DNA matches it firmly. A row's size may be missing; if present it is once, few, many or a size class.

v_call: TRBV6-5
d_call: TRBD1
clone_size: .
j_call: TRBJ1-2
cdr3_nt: TGTGCCAGCAGTTACGCCCAGGGACAGGGAGATGGCTACACCTTC
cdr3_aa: CASSYAQGQGDGYTF

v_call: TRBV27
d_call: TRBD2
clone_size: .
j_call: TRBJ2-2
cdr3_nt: TGTGCCAGCACCCTATGGAGTGGGAGGGTCCAACCCGGGGAGCTGTTTTTT
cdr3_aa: CASTLWSGRVQPGELFF

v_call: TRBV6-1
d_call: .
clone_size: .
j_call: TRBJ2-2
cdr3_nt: TGTGCCTCCCCGTCCCCTCACACCGGGGAGCTGTTTTTT
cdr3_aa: CASPSPHTGELFF

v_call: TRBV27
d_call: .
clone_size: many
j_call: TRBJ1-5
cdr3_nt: TGTGCCAGCCGAATTTGGGGCGCCAGCAATCAGCCCCAGCATTTT
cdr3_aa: CASRIWGASNQPQHF

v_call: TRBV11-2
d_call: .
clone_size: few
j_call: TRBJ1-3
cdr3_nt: TGTGCCAGCAGCTTAGAGCCAGGCTCTGGAAACACCATATATTTT
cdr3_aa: CASSLEPGSGNTIYF

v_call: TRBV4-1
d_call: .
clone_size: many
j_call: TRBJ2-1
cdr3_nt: TGCGCCAGCAGCCAAGGCGGAACTACCTACAATGAGCAGTTCTTC
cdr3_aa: CASSQGGTTYNEQFF

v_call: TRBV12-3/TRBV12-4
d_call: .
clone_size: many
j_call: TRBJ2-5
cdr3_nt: TGTGCCAGCACGTCCAGTTACCAAGAGACCCAGTACTTC
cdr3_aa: CASTSSYQETQYF

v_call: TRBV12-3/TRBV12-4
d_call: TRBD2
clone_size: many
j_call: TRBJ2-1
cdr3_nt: TGTGCCAGCAGTCCTAGCGGGACCCCCCACAATGAGCAGTTCTTC
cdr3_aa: CASSPSGTPHNEQFF

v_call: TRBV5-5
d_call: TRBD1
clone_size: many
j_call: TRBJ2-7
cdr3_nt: TGTGCCAGCAGCTTACAGATGACAGGGGAAGGACTACTCGAGCAGTACTTC
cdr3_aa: CASSLQMTGEGLLEQYF

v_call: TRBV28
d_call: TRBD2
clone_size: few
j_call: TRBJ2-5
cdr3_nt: TGTGCCAGCAAACTAGCGGGGGCGTCGGGAGAGACCCAGTACTTC
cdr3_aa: CASKLAGASGETQYF

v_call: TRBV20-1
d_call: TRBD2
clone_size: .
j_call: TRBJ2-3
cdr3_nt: TGCAGTGCTTCCGGGACTAGCGGGAGATTAGATACGCAGTATTTT
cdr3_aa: CSASGTSGRLDTQYF

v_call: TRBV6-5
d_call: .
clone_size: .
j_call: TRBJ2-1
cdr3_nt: TGTGCCAGCAGTTACGAGGAGGAGGATGAGCAGTTCTTC
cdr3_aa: CASSYEEEDEQFF